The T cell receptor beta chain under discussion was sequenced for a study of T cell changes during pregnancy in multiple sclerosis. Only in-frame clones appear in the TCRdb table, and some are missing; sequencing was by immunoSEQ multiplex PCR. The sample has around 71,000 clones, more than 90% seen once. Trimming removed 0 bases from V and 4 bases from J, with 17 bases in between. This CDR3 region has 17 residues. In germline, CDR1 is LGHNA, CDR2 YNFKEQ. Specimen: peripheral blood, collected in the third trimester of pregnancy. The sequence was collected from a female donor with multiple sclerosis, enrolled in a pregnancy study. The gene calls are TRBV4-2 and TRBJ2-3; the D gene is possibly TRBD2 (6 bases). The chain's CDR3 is CASSQDYPGVAPDTQYF. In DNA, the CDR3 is TGTGCCAGCAGCCAAGATTATCCGGGAGTCGCCCCAGATACGCAGTATTTT.